A single sample gave rise to the 18 T cell receptor beta chains below, sequenced in a study of blood T cell repertoires in COVID-19. TCRdb's copy holds only in-frame clones and misses some; the assay was immunoSEQ multiplex PCR. This sample yields about 160,000 clones, of which about nine tenths are seen a single time; approximately 4.1% belongs to the top ten. Sequencing used peripheral blood. These receptors originate from a woman aged 55-69 years with active or convalescent COVID-19.

The chain recombines TRBV5-4 with TRBJ2-1; 9 positions match TRBD1. Losses at the gene ends were 4 bases for V and 4 bases for J; bases not matched to a gene: 3. The CDR3 totals 14 residues. Germline V gene data show CDR1 as SGHNT and CDR2 as YYREEE (reference sequence). The CDR3 loop is CASSRDREYNEQFF. CDR3 DNA: TGTGCCAGCAGCCGGGACAGGGAATACAATGAGCAGTTCTTC.

The chain combines TRBV19 with TRBJ2-6, with 8 bases matching TRBD2. There are 19 residues in the CDR3. J gave up 0 bases and V 4 bases, and 11 bases lay outside the gene matches. Germline loops: CDR1 LNHDA, CDR2 SQIVND (reference sequence). CDR3 nucleotide sequence: TGTGCCAGTAGTAGGAGGGCGGGGGGCCAAAGCTCTGGGGCCAACGTCCTGACTTTC. Its protein is CASSRRAGGQSSGANVLTF.

The V and J genes are TRBV3-1 (or the pseudogene TRBV3-2) and TRBJ2-7; TRBD1 agrees at 9 bases. The ends lost 3 bases at V and 6 bases at J; junction bases unmatched: 6. This CDR3 has 14 amino acids. Per the germline V gene, CDR1 is LGHDT and CDR2 is YNNKEL (reference sequence). CDR3 region: CASSQGGQGGEQYF. As DNA, the CDR3 is TGTGCCAGCAGCCAGGGGGGACAGGGTGGCGAGCAGTACTTC.

This chain uses TRBV18 with TRBJ2-3, with 12 bases lining up with TRBD1. Germline-derived CDR1 and CDR2 are KGHSH and LQKENI. The junction had 4 bases not matched to a gene; V was cut back by 2 bases and J by 1 base. This CDR3 contains 17 residues. The CDR3 DNA is TGTGCCAGCTCACCAGGGACAGGGGGCCTAGGCACAGATACGCAGTATTTT. Residues: CASSPGTGGLGTDTQYF.

The chain couples TRBV18 to TRBJ2-1, with D maybe TRBD2 (5 bases). Deletions cut 2 bases from V and 0 bases from J, with 8 bases between. CDR3 length: 15 residues. In germline, CDR1 is KGHSH, CDR2 LQKENI. The CDR3 spells CASSPGGSSYNEQFF. The CDR3, as DNA: TGTGCCAGCTCACCAGGCGGGTCCTCCTACAATGAGCAGTTCTTC.

Only one count was recorded for this clone. One end of the junction does not line up with germline, which may come from a read error. The chain is built from TRBV7-7 and TRBJ2-7; 7 nucleotides align to TRBD1. Germline V gene data show CDR1 as SSHAT and CDR2 as FNYEAQ (reference sequence). This CDR3 comprises 13 residues. The CDR3 loop is CASSRGQTYEQYF. The CDR3 DNA is TGTGCTAGCAGCCGGGGACAGACCTACGAGCAGTACTTC.

The chain recombines TRBV6-2 or TRBV6-3 with TRBJ2-3; D is possibly TRBD2 (6 bases). Trimming pared 5 bases from V and 4 bases from J, leaving 19 bases between. This CDR3 has 16 residues. The germline gives CDR1 MNHEY, CDR2 SVGEGT. The DNA of the CDR3 is TGTGCCAGCAGTCTTTCGTCAGGTTGGAGGGCAGATACGCAGTATTTT. Translating gives CASSLSSGWRADTQYF.

The chain has TRBV6-5 and TRBJ2-4; D unresolved. The germline V gene has CDR1 MNHEY and CDR2 SVGAGI. CDR3 length equals 11 residues. V lost 5 bases to trimming and J lost 6 bases, with 5 bases between them. This CDR3 is CASSQANIQYF. The CDR3 nucleotides read TGTGCCAGCAGTCAGGCAAACATTCAGTACTTC.

The chain has TRBV7-2 and TRBJ2-7, with D unresolved. This CDR3 is 14 amino acids long. Germline loops: CDR1 SGHTA, CDR2 FQGNSA. The germline V and J ends were trimmed by 2 bases and 9 bases, with 17 bases remaining between them. This CDR3 is CASSLNPLIQRQYF. The CDR3 bases are TGTGCCAGCAGCTTAAACCCCCTAATCCAGCGGCAGTACTTC.

The chain uses TRBV3-1 (or the pseudogene TRBV3-2) and TRBJ1-4; 9 bases agree with TRBD1. V lost 1 base to trimming and J lost 6 bases; unmatched junction nucleotides: 6. Germline values: CDR1 LGHDT, CDR2 YNNKEL (reference sequence). The CDR3 runs 16 residues. In nucleotides, the CDR3 is TGTGCCAGCAGCCAAGGATTACAGGGGGCGTATGAAAAACTGTTTTTT. It yields the protein CASSQGLQGAYEKLFF.

This clone showed up just a few times. This sequence joins TRBV7-3 and TRBJ2-7, with a possible D match to TRBD1 (5 bases). The CDR3 is 15 amino acids. The ends were cut back, 0 bases at V and 9 bases at J, with 18 bases in the middle. The germline V gene has CDR1 SGHTA and CDR2 FQGTGA. DNA for the CDR3: TGTGCCAGCAGCTTAACGTGGGGCAGGGAAGTCGGGCAGTACTTC. Encoded protein: CASSLTWGREVGQYF.

This chain links TRBV7-3 with TRBJ1-1; no reliable D call. Germline CDR1 is SGHTA and CDR2 is FQGTGA. CDR3 length: 14 amino acids. Trimming left V 1 base short and J 4 bases short, with 10 bases between. The CDR3 sequence: CASSLNPPFTEAFF. The CDR3 coding sequence is TGTGCCAGCAGCTTAAATCCCCCGTTCACTGAAGCTTTCTTT.

CDR3 in amino acids: CASSQSGRSTDTQYF. For the CDR3, the DNA is TGCGCCAGCAGCCAAAGTGGGCGCAGCACAGATACGCAGTATTTT. J is TRBJ2-3 and V is TRBV4-3; the D is unclear. The CDR3 extends over 15 amino acids. With 2 bases removed from V and 0 bases from J, the gap between germline ends came to 9 bases. Germline CDR1 and CDR2: LGHNA and YSLEER.

The V call is TRBV12-3 or TRBV12-4, the J call TRBJ1-1; possibly TRBD1 for D (5 bases). CDR3 length: 12 amino acids. The V and J ends lost 1 base and 7 bases respectively, with 7 bases between them. The DNA for the CDR3 is TGTGCCAGCAGTTTAGGGGGGGGTGAAGCTTTCTTT. Amino acid sequence: CASSLGGGEAFF.

This rearrangement joins TRBV9 to TRBJ2-1; 8 bases are a match to TRBD1. Unmatched junction bases numbered 0, after V lost 0 bases and J lost 4 bases. Per the germline V gene, CDR1 is SGDLS and CDR2 is YYNGEE. The CDR3 loop spans 14 amino acids. CDR3 DNA: TGTGCCAGCAGCGTAGGGGACAGGTACAATGAGCAGTTCTTC. Amino acid sequence: CASSVGDRYNEQFF.

The chain carries TRBV4-3 and TRBJ2-7; the match to TRBD2 covers 8 bases. The ends lost 6 bases at V and 2 bases at J; junction bases unmatched: 9. CDR1 is LGHNA and CDR2 is YSLEER in the germline V gene. The CDR3 is made up of 15 amino acids. CDR3 nucleotide sequence: TGCGCCAGCAGTCGCGTAAGCGGGGGAGCCTACGAGCAGTACTTC. This gives the protein CASSRVSGGAYEQYF.

This clone was observed many times. The V call is TRBV11-2, the J call TRBJ1-2; TRBD1 agrees at 7 bases. CDR1 is SGHAT, CDR2 FQNNGV, per germline. After removal of 4 bases from V and 0 bases from J, the junction contained 5 bases not matched to a gene. This CDR3 has 15 amino acids. CDR3 residues: CASSYDTGANYGYTF. The CDR3 DNA reads as TGTGCCAGCAGCTACGACACAGGGGCTAACTATGGCTACACCTTC. The variable domain in full, with the rest retrieved from reference TRBV11-2 and TRBJ1-2, is EAGVAQSPRYKIIEKRQSVAFWCNPISGHATLYWYQQILGQGPKLLIQFQNNGVVDDSQLPKDRFSAERLKGVDSTLKIQPAKLEDSAVYLCASSYDTGANYGYTFGSGTRLTVV.

This clone was detected only once. V and J are TRBV4-1 and TRBJ2-3; D unresolved. Germline CDR1 and CDR2: MGHRA and YSYEKL. Trimming cost V 1 base and J 6 bases, with 11 bases left between them. The CDR3 length is 14 residues. CDR3 DNA sequence: TGCGCCAGCAGCCAAGCTGCTGTCGGGGATACGCAGTATTTT. It translates to CASSQAAVGDTQYF.